Listed below are T cell receptor beta chains from one sample, sequenced in a study of cytomegalovirus exposure and HLA in healthy donors. Produced via immunoSEQ multiplex PCR; TCRdb's table is partial and in-frame only. This sample has about 220,000 clones, with around four fifths found just once. Sequenced: PBMCs. Every receptor here comes from a woman in her 30s in good health and CMV-seropositive. Both conserved end residues are part of each CDR3. The D gene is left open where the match is weak. Expanded clones get a size class; other rows say once, few or many, or leave the size out.

>TRBV19|15|TRBJ1-5|.|once
CASTRTLHSNQPQHF
TGTGCCAGTACAAGGACCCTCCATAGCAATCAGCCCCAGCATTTT
>TRBV7-9|14|TRBJ2-5|.|many
CASSLIHAQETQYF
TGTGCCAGCAGCTTAATACATGCACAAGAGACCCAGTACTTC
>TRBV18|15|TRBJ2-3|TRBD1|.
CASHPQGTGTDTQYF
TGTGCCAGCCACCCGCAGGGGACAGGCACAGATACGCAGTATTTT
>TRBV27|17|TRBJ2-2|.|.
CASRDIPKPEGTGELFF
TGTGCCAGCCGGGACATACCAAAACCGGAGGGCACCGGGGAGCTGTTTTTT
>TRBV7-3|16|TRBJ2-1|.|.
CASSLSLAFTYNEQFF
TGTGCCAGCAGCTTAAGCCTAGCATTCACCTACAATGAGCAGTTCTTC
>TRBV13|11|TRBJ1-1|.|.
CASSLTPRAFF
TGTGCCAGCAGCTTGACCCCGAGAGCTTTCTTT
>TRBV29-1|18|TRBJ1-5|.|once
CSADVLQEGETSNQPQHF
TGCAGCGCCGATGTCCTCCAGGAGGGGGAAACGAGCAATCAGCCCCAGCATTTT
>TRBV19|15|TRBJ1-5|TRBD1|.
CASSRDSTYGQPQHF
TGTGCCAGTAGTCGGGACAGCACTTACGGGCAGCCCCAGCATTTT
>TRBV5-4|17|TRBJ2-3|TRBD2|few
CASSPADGAGFADTQYF
TGTGCCAGCAGTCCCGCCGATGGAGCGGGATTTGCAGATACGCAGTATTTT
>TRBV28|15|TRBJ2-2|.|many
CASSLRVEGTGELFF
TGTGCCAGCAGTTTACGGGTTGAGGGGACCGGGGAGCTGTTTTTT
>TRBV9|14|TRBJ2-7|.|.
CASSVGWFRHEQYF
TGTGCCAGCAGCGTAGGGTGGTTTCGTCACGAGCAGTACTTC
>TRBV7-2|12|TRBJ2-3|.|.
CAGGPPTDTQYF
TGTGCCGGGGGACCACCGACCGATACGCAGTATTTT
>TRBV29-1|12|TRBJ1-1|TRBD1|.
CSVITGDTEAFF
TGCAGCGTTATCACAGGGGACACTGAAGCTTTCTTT
>TRBV5-4|12|TRBJ1-1|.|.
CASSLALTEAFF
TGTGCCAGCAGCTTGGCCCTCACTGAAGCTTTCTTT
>TRBV7-8|14|TRBJ2-7|TRBD1|.
CASSPQGVGYEQYF
TGTGCCAGCAGCCCCCAGGGGGTCGGCTACGAGCAGTACTTC
>TRBV6-5|14|TRBJ2-7|TRBD2|once
CATYSSGRIHEQYF
TGTGCCACGTACTCCAGCGGGAGAATCCACGAGCAGTACTTC
>TRBV5-5|14|TRBJ1-5|.|.
CASSLNFRPQSQHF
TGTGCCAGCAGCTTGAACTTTAGACCCCAGTCCCAGCATTTT
>TRBV7-2|15|TRBJ1-1|.|.
CASSPVGGWGTEAFF
TGTGCCAGCAGCCCAGTCGGAGGTTGGGGCACTGAAGCTTTCTTT
>TRBV25-1|14|TRBJ1-5|TRBD1|.
CASSPGQRTQPQHF
TGTGCCAGCAGTCCGGGACAGCGTACCCAGCCCCAGCATTTT
>TRBV2|17|TRBJ1-2|TRBD1|.
CASSVQTGVIANYGYTF
TGTGCCAGCAGTGTCCAGACAGGGGTTATAGCTAACTATGGCTACACCTTC
>TRBV6-5|15|TRBJ1-1|.|.
CASSYSFSRGTEAFF
TGTGCCAGCAGTTACTCGTTTTCAAGAGGCACTGAAGCTTTCTTT
>TRBV2|13|TRBJ2-1|.|.
CAGTVDSYNEQFF
TGTGCCGGGACCGTTGACTCCTACAATGAGCAGTTCTTC
>TRBV28|16|TRBJ2-3|TRBD1|.
CASRPQGAFGTDTQYF
TGTGCCAGCAGGCCACAGGGGGCCTTCGGCACAGATACGCAGTATTTT
>TRBV29-1|12|TRBJ2-5|.|.
CSVHTGQETQYF
TGCAGCGTTCATACAGGACAAGAGACCCAGTACTTC
>TRBV28|14|TRBJ2-3|TRBD2|few
CASSSGSDEDTQYF
TGTGCCAGCAGTAGCGGGAGTGACGAGGATACGCAGTATTTT
>TRBV29-1|16|TRBJ1-3|.|.
CSVEGRSSQLGNTIYF
TGCAGCGTTGAAGGGAGAAGCTCCCAGCTTGGAAACACCATATATTTT
>TRBV9|14|TRBJ1-1|.|.
CASSVGGNPTEAFF
TGTGCCAGCAGCGTAGGAGGCAATCCCACTGAAGCTTTCTTT
>TRBV6-5|15|TRBJ2-7|.|once
CASSYDPTRTRLYHF
TGTGCCAGCAGTTACGATCCAACAAGGACCCGATTATACCACTTC
>TRBV10-2|16|TRBJ2-7|.|.
CASSESTTGGGDEQYF
TGCGCCAGCAGTGAGTCGACCACAGGGGGAGGGGACGAGCAGTACTTC
>TRBV19|11|TRBJ1-1|.|.
CASRKGTEAFF
TGTGCCAGTCGGAAGGGCACTGAAGCTTTCTTT
>TRBV7-2|16|TRBJ2-4|TRBD1|.
CASRSPGGSAKNIQYF
TGTGCCAGCAGATCACCAGGGGGATCGGCCAAAAACATTCAGTACTTC
>TRBV19|16|TRBJ2-7|.|few
CASSIETGTGFYEQYF
TGTGCCAGTAGTATTGAAACCGGGACGGGATTCTACGAGCAGTACTTC
>TRBV10-3|14|TRBJ1-3|.|.
CAISDRTAGNTIYF
TGTGCCATCAGTGATCGGACAGCGGGAAACACCATATATTTT
>TRBV29-1|12|TRBJ2-3|TRBD2|.
CSVYSGLEVQYF
TGCAGCGTCTACTCGGGACTAGAGGTGCAGTATTTT
>TRBV6-1|15|TRBJ2-1|TRBD2|.
CASSGASGRQNEQFF
TGTGCCAGCAGTGGGGCTAGCGGGAGACAGAATGAGCAGTTCTTC
>TRBV11-3|15|TRBJ2-1|.|.
CASSQGAGGHNEQFF
TGTGCCAGCAGTCAGGGGGCGGGAGGCCACAATGAGCAGTTCTTC
>TRBV27|16|TRBJ2-7|TRBD1|.
CASSLSWGQLSYEQYF
TGTGCCAGCAGTTTATCCTGGGGACAGCTCTCCTACGAGCAGTACTTC
>TRBV4-1|16|TRBJ2-7|.|.
CASSQDLGSLRYEQYF
TGCGCCAGCAGCCAAGATTTGGGCTCCCTTCGGTACGAGCAGTACTTC
>TRBV29-1|12|TRBJ1-2|.|.
CSVISREYGYTF
TGCAGCGTTATTTCTCGGGAGTATGGCTACACCTTC
>TRBV27|11|TRBJ2-1|.|.
CASSFRNEQFF
TGTGCCAGCAGTTTTCGGAATGAGCAGTTCTTC
>TRBV11-2|13|TRBJ2-1|.|.
CASSVRELWEQFF
TGTGCCAGCAGCGTAAGGGAGTTGTGGGAGCAGTTCTTC
>TRBV5-1|16|TRBJ2-7|.|.
CASSTGNKAVALEQYF
TGCGCCAGCAGCACTGGTAACAAGGCGGTTGCCTTGGAGCAGTACTTC